This T cell receptor (beta chain) appears in the sequencing data of a study of CD8+CD57+ T cells in acquired aplastic anemia. Study-wide points: Between the patient and control groups, CD8+ Simpson's diversity did not differ significantly.

In its sample, this clonotype was seen many times. Its antigen remains unknown. With V trimmed by 0 bases and J by 8 bases, 6 bases remained unmatched. In germline, CDR1 is SGDLS, CDR2 YYNGEE. The CDR3 is 14 residues long. Genomic DNA templated the TCR beta VDJ and CDR3 profiling. TCRdb ran MiXCR on the reads and lists one entry per CDR3 protein. The sample lists just over 400,000 distinct CDR3 sequences, roughly 68% occurring once. The TCR originated in a human donor in good health, serving as a control. Material: sorted CD4+, CD8+, or CD8+CD57+ T cells (not recorded which) from PBMCs. The genes are TRBV9 and TRBJ1-2; 8 bases are a match to TRBD1. CDR3 residues: CASSVGDRRGGYTF. CDR3 sequence (DNA): TGTGCCAGCAGCGTAGGGGACAGGCGGGGGGGCTACACCTTC. Full variable domain (outside the CDR3, taken from reference TRBV9 and TRBJ1-2): DSGVTQTPKHLITATGQRVTLRCSPRSGDLSVYWYQQSLDQGLQFLIQYYNGEERAKGNILERFSAQQFPDLHSELNLSSLELGDSALYFCASSVGDRRGGYTFGSGTRLTVV.